The entry that follows covers one TCR beta chain sequence. Primers: 60 Vbeta forward and 13 Jbeta reverse. The protocol was immunoSEQ multiplex PCR, while the TCRdb copy is restricted to in-frame clones and leaves out a portion. Of under 200,000 clones in the sample, around 80% are singletons; the top ten hold 0.65% to 0.75%. Germline V gene sequence: CDR1 MDHEN, CDR2 SYDVKM. Deletions cut 5 bases from V and 0 bases from J, with 11 bases between. CDR3 length: 14 residues. This specimen comes from a study of cytomegalovirus exposure and HLA in healthy donors. The source material was PBMCs. This rearrangement joins TRBV28 to TRBJ2-7, with a possible D match to TRBD1 (5 bases). This clonotype originated in a woman aged 35 to 49 in good health and CMV-seronegative. CDR3 bases: TGTGCCAGCAGTATTAAAGGGGACTCCTACGAGCAGTACTTC. This gives the protein CASSIKGDSYEQYF.